The TCR beta chain described here comes from a study of blood T cell repertoires in COVID-19. Study information: COVID-19 samples from acute and convalescent phases originated in the United States, Italy and Spain. Sample material is recorded as cDNA or gDNA derived from T cells, B-cell-depleted T cells, or PBMCs.

Generated by immunoSEQ multiplex PCR, the TCRdb table keeps only in-frame clones and is missing some. The sample has 540,000 or so clones; roughly nine tenths are singletons. The germline V and J ends were trimmed by 5 bases and 5 bases, with 6 bases remaining between them. CDR3 length: 11 residues. CDR1 MNHEY and CDR2 SMNVEV come from the germline V gene (reference sequence). The rearrangement links TRBV27 to TRBJ2-5, with a tentative D call TRBD2 (5 bases). The sequenced sample was peripheral blood. The TCR comes from a woman aged 45-65 years with COVID-19, enrolled during active disease. The CDR3 coding sequence is TGTGCCAGCAGTCGAGGGGAGACCCAGTACTTC. This gives the protein CASSRGETQYF.